A single sample is the source of the 24 T cell receptor beta chains below, sequenced in a study of T cells after yellow fever vaccination. TCRdb called the 5' RACE reads again in MiXCR, with one record for every CDR3 protein. The table shows around 310,000 distinct CDR3 sequences, with under 5% occurring only once. The material sequenced was PBMCs, taken 5 days after the yellow fever booster vaccination. All receptors come from a man younger than 35 who received the YFV17D yellow fever vaccine.

This clonotype was picked up many times. This chain uses TRBV6-2 or TRBV6-3 with TRBJ1-4; 7 nucleotides align to TRBD1. V lost 7 bases, J lost 4 bases, and 9 bases stayed unmatched. Germline CDR1 and CDR2: MNHEY and SVGEGT. The CDR3 is made up of 15 amino acids. CDR3 region: CASKNPGQFNEKLFF. CDR3 DNA sequence: TGTGCCAGCAAGAATCCGGGACAGTTTAATGAAAAACTGTTTTTT.

V gene TRBV6-6 combines with J gene TRBJ1-3; the match to TRBD1 covers 8 bases. Germline CDR1 reads MNHNY; CDR2 reads SVGAGI (reference sequence). V was clipped by 0 bases and J by 0 bases; unmatched bases: 16. The CDR3 covers 21 residues. The DNA of the CDR3 is TGTGCCAGCAGTTACTCCCGACAGGGGTGGATGGGGGCTCACTCTGGAAACACCATATATTTT. Its translation: CASSYSRQGWMGAHSGNTIYF.

This clonotype was counted many times. The chain joins TRBV20-1 to TRBJ2-1; D remains ambiguous. Germline-derived CDR1 and CDR2 are DFQATT and SNEGSKA (reference sequence). The CDR3 length is 11 residues. Trimming shortened V by 5 bases and J by 9 bases, and 11 bases separated the two germline ends. CDR3: CSAGPRGEQFF. CDR3 bases: TGCAGTGCTGGGCCCCGCGGTGAGCAGTTCTTC.

The rearrangement joins TRBV14 to TRBJ1-1; no firm D call. The CDR3 has 16 amino acids. The germline gives CDR1 SGHDN, CDR2 FVKESK. The ends were cut back, 3 bases at V and 4 bases at J, with 18 bases in the middle. CDR3: CASSHRWSGRTTEAFF. The DNA of the CDR3 is TGTGCCAGCAGCCACCGGTGGAGCGGACGGACCACTGAAGCTTTCTTT.

J is TRBJ2-7 and V is TRBV27; 9 positions match TRBD1. The CDR3 is 16 amino acids. The germline V gene has CDR1 MNHEY and CDR2 SMNVEV (reference sequence). The V gene end was trimmed by 5 bases and the J gene end by 6 bases; junction bases not matched to a gene: 14. CDR3 protein: CASSPPRDRVSLEQYF. The CDR3 region has the DNA TGTGCCAGCAGTCCACCACGGGACAGGGTGTCCCTCGAGCAGTACTTC.

The chain carries TRBV5-1 and TRBJ1-4, with D possibly TRBD1 on 5 matching bases. CDR3 length: 16 residues. V lost 0 bases to trimming and J lost 9 bases, with 18 bases between them. The germline V gene has CDR1 SGHRS and CDR2 YFSETQ. Written as DNA, the CDR3 is TGCGCCAGCAGCTTGGGCACCGACAGACCCCCACAAAAACTGTTTTTT. It encodes CASSLGTDRPPQKLFF.

In its sample, this clonotype was seen a few times. This chain links TRBV4-3 with TRBJ2-3; no firm D call. The CDR3 loop spans 15 amino acids. From germline, CDR1 is LGHNA and CDR2 YSLEER. Trimming pared 2 bases from V and 5 bases from J, leaving 14 bases between. The CDR3 here is CASSQFLGWGDTQYF. DNA for the CDR3: TGCGCCAGCAGCCAATTCTTGGGGTGGGGAGATACGCAGTATTTT.

This clonotype occurred many times. V usage is TRBV27 and J usage is TRBJ1-2, with TRBD1 as a possible D gene (6 bases). CDR1 and CDR2 from the germline V gene are MNHEY and SMNVEV (reference sequence). V dropped 4 bases and J dropped 3 bases, with 12 bases sitting between them. The CDR3 has 14 amino acids. The CDR3 region has the DNA TGTGCCAGCAGTTCACAGGGACTGGACTATGGCTACACCTTC. As protein: CASSSQGLDYGYTF.

This clonotype was seen more than once but under ten times. This chain uses TRBV4-1 with TRBJ2-1; D is perhaps TRBD1 (7 bases). The V gene lost 4 bases and the J gene lost 7 bases, with 20 bases spanning the gap. The CDR3 is 16 residues long. CDR1 is MGHRA and CDR2 is YSYEKL in the germline V gene. The CDR3 DNA reads TGCGCCAGCAGCCCCTCCAGGGGGGAAGGTGGAAATGAGCAGTTCTTC. Translated, it gives CASSPSRGEGGNEQFF.

This clonotype was seen only a few times. The chain couples TRBV3-1 to TRBJ2-1; the D is unclear. There are 14 residues in the CDR3. V lost 1 base, J lost 3 bases, and 7 bases lay in between. Germline V gene data show CDR1 as LGHDT and CDR2 as YNNKEL (reference sequence). The chain's CDR3 is CASSQASYYNEQFF. For the CDR3, the DNA is TGTGCCAGCAGCCAAGCCAGCTACTACAATGAGCAGTTCTTC.

This clonotype was counted only a few times. The chain combines TRBV5-4 with TRBJ2-3; possible D gene TRBD2, 5 bases. Trimming cost V 2 bases and J 0 bases, with 13 bases left between them. Germline CDR1 SGHNT, CDR2 YYREEE (reference sequence). The CDR3 runs to 16 residues. Here the CDR3 reads CASSFGGAGSTDTQYF. The CDR3 bases are TGTGCCAGCAGCTTTGGAGGCGCCGGCAGCACAGATACGCAGTATTTT. Combining the CDR3 with reference TRBV5-4 and TRBJ2-3 gives the whole variable domain ETGVTQSPTHLIKTRGQQVTLRCSSQSGHNTVSWYQQALGQGPQFIFQYYREEENGRGNFPPRFSGLQFPNYSSELNVNALELDDSALYLCASSFGGAGSTDTQYFGPGTRLTVL.

In this sample, this clonotype turned up a few times. V usage is TRBV15 and J usage is TRBJ2-5, with 7 nucleotides matching TRBD2. CDR3 length: 13 amino acids. Germline CDR1 LNHNV, CDR2 YYDKDF (reference sequence). Trimming removed 5 bases from V and 7 bases from J; junction bases left unmatched: 7. The CDR3 loop is CATSRPGGGTQYF. The CDR3 DNA is TGTGCCACCAGCCGCCCAGGCGGGGGGACCCAGTACTTC. Variable domain in full (rest from reference TRBV15 and TRBJ2-5): DAMVIQNPRYQVTQFGKPVTLSCSQTLNHNVMYWYQQKSSQAPKLLFHYYDKDFNNEADTPDNFQSRRPNTSFCFLDIRSPGLGDTAMYLCATSRPGGGTQYFGPGTRLLVL.

V is TRBV6-5 and J is TRBJ2-2, with no clear D. Germline CDR1 and CDR2: MNHEY and SVGAGI. This CDR3 has 11 residues. Trimming removed 2 bases from V and 15 bases from J, with 10 bases in between. The CDR3 bases are TGTGCCAGCAGTTACGGGCAACAGTTGTTTTTT. It translates to CASSYGQQLFF.

This clonotype has ten or more counts. The chain recombines TRBV6-5 with TRBJ2-1; D is perhaps TRBD1 or TRBD2 (6 bases each). The CDR3 contains 12 residues. CDR1 is MNHEY, CDR2 SVGAGI, per germline. V shed 11 bases and J shed 5 bases, with 13 bases lying between them. Here the CDR3 DNA reads TGTGCCGCCTGGGGGGCGGACAATGAGCAGTTCTTC. Translation gives CAAWGADNEQFF.

This clonotype showed up many times. The chain has TRBV28 and TRBJ2-3; 10 positions match TRBD1. The CDR3 length is 14 residues. V was pared by 6 bases and J by 5 bases, with 5 bases of the junction left unmatched. Germline lookup yields CDR1 MDHEN and CDR2 SYDVKM. In DNA, the CDR3 is TGTGCCAGCAGAGGGACAGGGGTTCGAGATACGCAGTATTTT. Translation gives CASRGTGVRDTQYF.

This clonotype appeared many times. The chain recombines TRBV7-9 with TRBJ2-5, with 7 bases identical to TRBD1. V lost 1 base, J lost 1 base, and 6 bases stayed unmatched. This CDR3 has 16 residues. CDR1 SEHNR and CDR2 FQNEAQ come from the germline V gene (reference sequence). For the CDR3, the DNA is TGTGCCAGCAGCTTAGGAGGGACAGTAGTCCAAGAGACCCAGTACTTC. Residues: CASSLGGTVVQETQYF. The full variable domain, rest sourced from reference TRBV7-9 and TRBJ2-5, is DTGVSQNPRHKITKRGQNVTFRCDPISEHNRLYWYRQTLGQGPEFLTYFQNEAQLEKSRLLSDRFSAERPKGSFSTLEIQRTEQGDSAMYLCASSLGGTVVQETQYFGPGTRLLVL.

The chain is built from TRBV4-1 and TRBJ2-5; no reliable D call. Germline V gene lookup returns CDR1 MGHRA and CDR2 YSYEKL. This CDR3 is built from 13 residues. V was cut by 4 bases and J by 5 bases, with 11 bases left in between. CDR3 region: CASSLFVMETQYF. CDR3 nucleotide sequence: TGCGCCAGCAGCCTCTTCGTTATGGAGACCCAGTACTTC.

This clonotype was detected only a few times. V usage is TRBV4-1 and J usage is TRBJ2-3, with 11 bases lining up with TRBD1. This CDR3 spans 17 amino acids. Germline CDR1 is MGHRA and CDR2 is YSYEKL. Trimming at V came to 6 bases and at J to 5 bases, leaving 13 bases not matched to a gene. CDR3 amino acids: CASSQLRDRGKEDTQYF. DNA of the CDR3: TGCGCCAGCAGTCAACTCCGGGACAGGGGGAAAGAAGATACGCAGTATTTT.

This clonotype showed up just a few times. The rearrangement links TRBV20-1 to TRBJ2-3; tentatively, D is TRBD1 or TRBD2 (5 bases each). CDR1 is DFQATT, CDR2 SNEGSKA, per germline (reference sequence). This CDR3 is built from 16 residues. V lost 0 bases and J 2 bases, leaving 15 bases between the germline ends. Here the CDR3 DNA reads TGCAGTGCTAGAGATCAGGGACGAAGCATCACAGATACGCAGTATTTT. This translates into CSARDQGRSITDTQYF.

This clonotype was counted only a few times. The genes are TRBV7-9 and TRBJ2-5; D gene unclear. Germline assignment: CDR1 SEHNR and CDR2 FQNEAQ (reference sequence). The CDR3 loop spans 16 amino acids. The V end was cut by 6 bases, the J end by 5 bases, with 22 bases between. The CDR3 loop reads CASRSPWTNRRETQYF. CDR3 bases: TGTGCCAGCAGATCACCCTGGACCAATCGTCGGGAGACCCAGTACTTC.

This chain uses TRBV9 with TRBJ2-3, with 11 bases fitting TRBD2. V dropped 4 bases and J dropped 2; count of bases not matched to a gene: 6. The CDR3 totals 16 residues. Germline loops: CDR1 SGDLS, CDR2 YYNGEE. The CDR3 here is CASSIWGLADTDTQYF. CDR3 nucleotide sequence: TGTGCCAGCAGCATATGGGGACTAGCGGACACAGATACGCAGTATTTT.

This clonotype was found many times. The rearrangement joins TRBV10-3 to TRBJ2-5; D may be TRBD1 (7 bases). Trimming left V 6 bases short and J 0 bases short, with 20 bases between. The CDR3 is 17 amino acids. Germline CDR1 is ENHRY and CDR2 is SYGVKD. The chain's CDR3 is CAIRDPVAGGYQETQYF. The CDR3 nucleotides read TGTGCCATCAGGGACCCCGTGGCAGGGGGGTACCAAGAGACCCAGTACTTC.

There are a few counts of this clonotype. V is TRBV6-5 and J is TRBJ2-2; D gene unclear. The CDR3 is 15 amino acids. Per germline, CDR1 MNHEY and CDR2 SVGAGI. Trimming cost V 0 bases and J 7 bases, with 12 bases left between them. The CDR3 reads CASSYSKKLVGELFF. CDR3 sequence (DNA): TGTGCCAGCAGTTACTCGAAAAAACTTGTCGGGGAGCTGTTTTTT.

The gene calls are TRBV9 and TRBJ1-1, with D possibly matching TRBD1 (5 bases). Germline V gene data show CDR1 as SGDLS and CDR2 as YYNGEE. The CDR3 spans 17 residues. V was trimmed by 1 base and J by 6 bases, leaving 22 bases between them. CDR3 loop: CASSVYRRISPGAEAFF. In nucleotides, the CDR3 is TGTGCCAGCAGCGTATACCGAAGGATCTCGCCGGGGGCTGAAGCTTTCTTT.